The clone carrying this T cell receptor beta chain was counted once. What it binds is unknown. Germline V gene data show CDR1 as SGHDT and CDR2 as YYEEEE. This CDR3 contains 17 residues. V shed 4 bases, J shed 3 bases, and the junction held 12 bases outside the gene matches. Treatment reported: roughly 20 received Ad26.COV2.S at low or high dose, single or two shots; several received placebo; per-sample allocation not given. Day 63 after the first vaccine or placebo injection was the time point for sampling. The source of the sample is a study of Ad26.COV2.S vaccination and SARS-CoV-2 variants. Study-wide context: The donor was enrolled in the Ad26.COV2.S arm of the COV1001 trial. Doses of Ad26.COV2.S were injected into muscle once or twice, 56 days apart. Broader study findings: The placebo group had lower spike-specific TCR breadth than the vaccine recipients did. Measurement of non-spike TCR breadth gave similar results in vaccine and placebo recipients.

Sequenced by immunoSEQ multiplex PCR; TCRdb stores in-frame clones only, minus some. The data show roughly 300,000 clones, around nine tenths seen once. Here the sequenced sample was peripheral blood, taken in a trial of Ad26.COV2.S vaccine versus placebo. This chain uses TRBV5-6 with TRBJ2-3; the match to TRBD2 covers 9 bases. The TCR sequence derives from a person between 18 and 59 years old who received the Ad26.COV2.S COVID-19 vaccine or a placebo. The CDR3 reads CASSPDPAGGVTDTQYF. The CDR3, as DNA: TGTGCCAGCAGCCCCGACCCAGCGGGGGGTGTGACAGATACGCAGTATTTT.